This T cell receptor (beta chain) was retrieved from a study of CD8+ T cells in alopecia areata. In the study overall: Tofacitinib exposure lasted 6 to 18 months, followed by 6 months off drug. Study conclusions and caveats: The study found higher clonality in lesional than normal scalp, especially in alopecia totalis/universalis. On tofacitinib, scalp and blood still held many of the expanded lesional clones.

The sequencing template was cDNA reverse transcribed from extracted RNA. Using immunoSEQ multiplex PCR, the repertoire was profiled, and TCRdb retains in-frame clones only, with some absent. The sample yields approximately 210,000 clones, 60% seen once. Germline CDR1 is GTSNPN and CDR2 is SVGIG (reference sequence). The CDR3 is 15 residues long. Trimming took 1 base from V and 3 from J; bases not matched to a gene: 5. Described treatment: oral pan-JAK inhibitor, 5-10 mg twice daily. The investigators collected lesional scalp punch biopsies and peripheral blood from alopecia areata patients. In the case of this clone: Antigen unknown.

Sequencing used CD4+ T cells sorted from blood, obtained at week 24, from a patient treated with tofacitinib. This TCR was sampled from a human donor with alopecia areata. The chain is built from TRBV30 and TRBJ1-2; 10 bases line up with TRBD1. The CDR3 nucleotides read TGTGCCTGGAGTGGATACGGGACAGGGGACTATGGCTACACCTTC. Its translation is CAWSGYGTGDYGYTF.